The sequence of this T cell receptor (beta chain) was determined in a study of T cells in localized non-small cell lung cancer. Germline-derived CDR1 and CDR2 are SGHNT and YENEEA. The CDR3 contains 15 residues. The V segment lost 5 bases and the J segment 4 bases; nucleotides outside the gene matches: 7. TCRdb keeps only in-frame clones here, not all; method: immunoSEQ multiplex PCR. Among approximately 70,000 clones, about four fifths were seen once, and the ten largest hold around 4.3%. Whole-study results and caveats: Heterogeneity is still possible, as just one tumor region was sequenced. Uninvolved adjacent lung had the highest recorded T cell clonality, with tumor below it. Prolonged overall survival went with higher T cell density in the blood.

This clone was seen once. Antigen specificity is unknown. The chain combines TRBV11-3 with TRBJ1-4; the match to TRBD1 covers 7 bases. This TCR derives from a man aged 35 to 69 with stage II lung adenocarcinoma. Source: PBMCs, taken before any cancer treatment. Here the CDR3 reads CASSLGDSLNEKLFF. The CDR3 nucleotides read TGTGCCAGCAGCCTCGGGGACAGTCTTAATGAAAAACTGTTTTTT.